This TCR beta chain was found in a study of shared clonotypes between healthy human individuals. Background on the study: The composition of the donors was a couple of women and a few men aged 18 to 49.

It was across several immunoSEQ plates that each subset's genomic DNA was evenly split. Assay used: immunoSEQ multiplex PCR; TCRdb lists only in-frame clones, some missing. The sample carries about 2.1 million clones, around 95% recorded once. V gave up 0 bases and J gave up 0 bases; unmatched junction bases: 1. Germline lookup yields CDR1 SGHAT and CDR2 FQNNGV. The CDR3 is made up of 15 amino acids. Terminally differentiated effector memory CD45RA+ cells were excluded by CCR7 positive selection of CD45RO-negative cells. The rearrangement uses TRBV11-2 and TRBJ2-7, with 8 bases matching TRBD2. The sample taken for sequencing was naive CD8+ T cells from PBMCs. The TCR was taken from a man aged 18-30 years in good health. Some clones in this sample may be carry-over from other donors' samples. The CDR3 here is CASSLDGTSSYEQYF. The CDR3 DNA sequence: TGTGCCAGCAGCTTAGATGGGACTAGCTCCTACGAGCAGTACTTC.